These 28 T cell receptor beta chains originate from one sample sequenced in a study of control samples from healthy donors and cancer patients. Clones were read by immunoSEQ multiplex PCR, and TCRdb kept only the in-frame ones, dropping some. The table has 150,000 to 200,000 clones, 93% seen once. Sequencing was carried out using blood. These receptors were collected from an older woman in good health.

The chain has TRBV6-2 or TRBV6-3 and TRBJ1-2, with 7 positions matching TRBD1. V gave up 2 bases and J gave up 7 bases; unmatched junction bases: 13. Germline CDR1 MNHEY, CDR2 SVGEGT. This CDR3 comprises 16 residues. Written as DNA, the CDR3 is TGTGCCAGCAGTTACCTATTAGGGGACAGAGGTCGTGGCTACACCTTC. Its translation: CASSYLLGDRGRGYTF.

V and J are TRBV6-5 and TRBJ1-5; 10 nucleotides align to TRBD1. Germline trimming cut 6 bases from V and 4 bases from J; bases unmatched to any gene: 6. Germline V gene lookup returns CDR1 MNHEY and CDR2 SVGAGI. This CDR3 contains 15 residues. CDR3 sequence: CASSPVGQGNQPQHF. For the CDR3, the DNA is TGTGCCAGCAGCCCCGTGGGACAGGGGAATCAGCCCCAGCATTTT.

V usage is TRBV2 and J usage is TRBJ2-7, with D uncertain. The CDR3 is 12 amino acids. Trimming left V 9 bases short and J 2 bases short, with 11 bases between. Germline V CDR1 and CDR2: SNHLY, FYNNEI. Here the CDR3 DNA reads TGTGCCAGTAAGGCGGAGACCTACGAGCAGTACTTC. Amino acids: CASKAETYEQYF.

The chain links TRBV30 to TRBJ1-1, with 7 bases matching TRBD1. V dropped 5 bases and J dropped 8; count of bases not matched to a gene: 5. The CDR3 has 11 amino acids. Germline V gives CDR1 GTSNPN, CDR2 SVGIG (reference sequence). The CDR3 nucleotides read TGTGCCTGGGCCGGGACAGACGAAGCTTTCTTT. This translates into CAWAGTDEAFF.

The chain employs TRBV30 and TRBJ1-2, with unresolved D. The ends were cut back, 4 bases at V and 1 base at J, with 10 bases in the middle. The germline gives CDR1 GTSNPN, CDR2 SVGIG (reference sequence). CDR3 length: 13 amino acids. The CDR3 spells CAWTIPDNYGYTF. CDR3 DNA sequence: TGTGCCTGGACAATCCCAGATAACTATGGCTACACCTTC.

As DNA, the CDR3 is TGTGCCAGCAGTCGGACAGTATCACCCTACGAGCAGTACTTC. Amino acid sequence: CASSRTVSPYEQYF. The chain employs TRBV6-5 and TRBJ2-7; TRBD1 might be the D (6 bases). Trimming removed 5 bases at V and 2 bases at J, with 13 bases between. CDR3 length: 14 residues. Germline CDR1 and CDR2: MNHEY and SVGAGI.

The chain links TRBV6-6 to TRBJ1-6; unclear D gene. Germline V gene sequence: CDR1 MNHNY, CDR2 SVGAGI (reference sequence). This CDR3 is 16 amino acids long. V shed 5 bases and J shed 2 bases, with 13 bases lying between them. The chain's CDR3 is CASSKPSSTYNSPLHF. The DNA of the CDR3 is TGTGCCAGCAGTAAACCCTCCAGTACCTATAATTCACCCCTCCACTTT.

V gene TRBV19 combines with J gene TRBJ1-2, with no clear D. Trimming shortened V by 3 bases and J by 1 base, and 21 bases separated the two germline ends. In germline, CDR1 is LNHDA, CDR2 SQIVND (reference sequence). The CDR3 has 18 amino acids. CDR3 protein: CASSIHEREPISNYGYTF. The CDR3, as DNA: TGTGCCAGTAGTATCCATGAGCGGGAACCTATCAGTAACTATGGCTACACCTTC.

This clone occurred a few times. The chain links TRBV7-2 to TRBJ2-5, with 14 bases fitting TRBD2. V shed 5 bases and J 5 bases; nucleotides not matched to a gene: 7. The CDR3 is 16 residues long. The V gene's germline CDR1 is SGHTA and CDR2 FQGNSA. Here the CDR3 DNA reads TGTGCCAGCAGCCCAGGACTAGCGGGGGGCCGGGAGACCCAGTACTTC. It yields the protein CASSPGLAGGRETQYF.

V usage is TRBV5-6 and J usage is TRBJ1-2; D might be TRBD1 (6 bases). Germline lookup yields CDR1 SGHDT and CDR2 YYEEEE. CDR3 length equals 14 residues. Trimming removed 3 bases from V and 2 bases from J, with 11 bases in between. CDR3 nucleotide sequence: TGTGCCAGCAGCTCAGGGGTCGCCAACTATGGCTACACCTTC. Amino acid sequence: CASSSGVANYGYTF.

The chain carries TRBV28 and TRBJ1-2; TRBD1 matches 9 bases. This CDR3 comprises 13 residues. In germline, CDR1 is MDHEN, CDR2 SYDVKM. The V segment lost 10 bases and the J segment 7 bases; nucleotides outside the gene matches: 10. Here the CDR3 reads CATPGQGVRGYTF. Here the CDR3 DNA reads TGTGCCACCCCGGGACAGGGAGTCCGTGGCTACACCTTC.

The rearrangement joins TRBV4-3 to TRBJ2-7, with 14 bases lining up with TRBD2. V lost 4 bases and J lost 7; bases outside the gene matches: 9. This CDR3 contains 16 residues. Looked up from germline, CDR1 is LGHNA and CDR2 is YSLEER. The CDR3 bases are TGCGCCAGCAGCCGGGGGACTAGCGGGGGCCTTGGAGAGCAGTACTTC. Protein sequence: CASSRGTSGGLGEQYF.

The chain uses TRBV5-6 and TRBJ1-1; D unresolved. CDR1 is SGHDT, CDR2 YYEEEE, per germline. V dropped 0 bases and J dropped 1 base, with 4 bases sitting between them. The CDR3 runs to 13 residues. Here the CDR3 DNA reads TGTGCCAGCAGCTTGGTGTCGAACACTGAAGCTTTCTTT. Translated, it gives CASSLVSNTEAFF.

The genes are TRBV29-1 and TRBJ1-1; D unclear. CDR1 is SQVTM, CDR2 ANQGSEA, per germline. Between the trimmed V and J ends, which lost 3 bases and 7 bases, there was a span of 12 bases. The CDR3 is made up of 12 amino acids. CDR3 sequence (DNA): TGCAGCGTTGAGTCCGAAGGGTATGAAGCTTTCTTT. It encodes CSVESEGYEAFF.

The chain combines TRBV11-2 with TRBJ1-1, with D perhaps matching TRBD1 (5 bases). Trimming cost V 1 base and J 5 bases, with 14 bases left between them. Looked up from germline, CDR1 is SGHAT and CDR2 is FQNNGV. There are 15 residues in the CDR3. CDR3 residues: CASSLGGGPWTEAFF. Written as DNA, the CDR3 is TGTGCCAGCAGCTTAGGGGGCGGACCTTGGACTGAAGCTTTCTTT.

In DNA, the CDR3 is TGTGCCAGCACCACCCCCGGGACAAGCCAGACCCAGTACTTC. Translated: CASTTPGTSQTQYF. This chain links TRBV7-8 with TRBJ2-5; D possibly corresponds to TRBD1 (6 bases). The CDR3 totals 14 residues. Germline CDR1 SGHVS, CDR2 FQNEAQ. V gave up 7 bases and J gave up 6 bases, with 18 bases separating them.

Comments on this clone: At one end, the junction sequence differs from germline, possibly due to a read error. The chain couples TRBV4-1 to TRBJ1-4, with 10 bases matching TRBD1. CDR3 length: 14 amino acids. Germline CDR1 MGHRA, CDR2 YSYEKL. CDR3 nucleotide sequence: TGCGCCAGCAGCAAAGACAGGGGGCGAGAAAAACTGTTTTTT. Translation: CASSKDRGREKLFF.

The chain carries TRBV7-2 and TRBJ2-5; TRBD2 aligns across 9 bases. The junction had 7 bases not matched to a gene; V was cut back by 3 bases and J by 5 bases. The CDR3 is 15 residues long. Germline V lookup: CDR1 SGHTA, CDR2 FQGNSA. The CDR3 here is CASSFAGTSLETQYF. As DNA, the CDR3 is TGTGCCAGCAGCTTTGCCGGGACTAGCCTTGAGACCCAGTACTTC.

This chain uses TRBV18 with TRBJ2-5, with 10 bases matching TRBD1. The CDR3 has 15 residues. CDR1 is KGHSH and CDR2 is LQKENI in the germline V gene. The ends lost 6 bases at V and 4 bases at J; junction bases unmatched: 8. CDR3 sequence: CASSPRRDRGETQYF. The CDR3 DNA reads TGTGCCAGCTCGCCAAGGAGGGACAGGGGAGAGACCCAGTACTTC.

V gene TRBV7-2 combines with J gene TRBJ1-6; 8 bases line up with TRBD1. The ends lost 8 bases at V and 1 base at J; junction bases unmatched: 7. The V gene's germline CDR1 is SGHTA and CDR2 FQGNSA. The CDR3 length is 16 residues. In DNA, the CDR3 is TGTGCCAGCGGCCCAGGGGGCGGTTCCTATAATTCACCCCTCCACTTT. Its translation is CASGPGGGSYNSPLHF.

For the CDR3, the DNA is TGTGCCAGCTCACCACTCAGGGAGTCGGGTGAAAAACTGTTTTTT. Its translation is CASSPLRESGEKLFF. The rearrangement links TRBV18 to TRBJ1-4, with D perhaps matching TRBD1 (5 bases). V was clipped by 1 base and J by 7 bases, with 13 bases between them. Germline values: CDR1 KGHSH, CDR2 LQKENI. The CDR3 is 15 residues long.

The J gene is TRBJ1-6, the V gene TRBV6-6, with 7 positions matching TRBD1. Losses at the gene ends were 6 bases for V and 10 bases for J; bases not matched to a gene: 12. CDR1 MNHNY and CDR2 SVGAGI come from the germline V gene (reference sequence). CDR3 length: 15 residues. This chain's CDR3 is CASSRSTGTESPLHF. CDR3 DNA: TGTGCCAGCAGCCGCTCGACAGGGACGGAGTCACCCCTCCACTTT.

This chain links TRBV25-1 with TRBJ2-7; the match to TRBD2 covers 7 bases. The germline gives CDR1 MGHDK, CDR2 SYGVNS. V gave up 5 bases and J gave up 1 base; unmatched junction bases: 8. This CDR3 comprises 15 residues. DNA of the CDR3: TGTGCCAGCAGTAGCAGGGAGGGAGGTTCCTACGAGCAGTACTTC. Its translation is CASSSREGGSYEQYF.

In this sample, this clone turned up a few times. This sequence joins TRBV20-1 and TRBJ1-2; D is uncertain. V was pared by 5 bases and J by 13 bases, with 17 bases between. CDR3 length: 11 residues. CDR1 and CDR2 from the germline V gene are DFQATT and SNEGSKA (reference sequence). The CDR3, as DNA: TGCAGTGCTGTCGCTCAAACCGAGGGCACCTTC. Translated: CSAVAQTEGTF.

The rearrangement joins TRBV7-6 to TRBJ1-6; D is undetermined. CDR1 SGHVS and CDR2 FNYEAQ come from the germline V gene. Trimming stripped 2 bases from V and 15 bases from J, with 17 bases between. This CDR3 spans 14 amino acids. In DNA, the CDR3 is TGTGCCAGCAGCTTAACCTCGGCCAGCAGAAACCTCCACTTT. It is translated as CASSLTSASRNLHF.

The chain carries TRBV10-3 and TRBJ2-3; possibly TRBD2 for D (6 bases). V was cut by 10 bases and J by 4 bases, with 15 bases left in between. Germline V gives CDR1 ENHRY, CDR2 SYGVKD. The CDR3 extends over 13 amino acids. This CDR3 is CATTQGGADTQYF. As DNA, the CDR3 is TGTGCCACCACTCAGGGCGGGGCAGATACGCAGTATTTT.

The chain has TRBV5-5 and TRBJ2-3; D is undetermined. The CDR3 spans 14 residues. The germline CDR1 and CDR2 sequences are SGHKS and YYEKEE (reference sequence). Trimming took 1 base from V and 2 from J, leaving 8 bases between them. The CDR3 DNA is TGTGCCAGCAGCTTGCAGGAGAACACAGATACGCAGTATTTT. Encoded protein: CASSLQENTDTQYF.

This clone was recorded only once. The chain uses TRBV20-1 and TRBJ1-3; D gene unclear. With 3 bases removed from V and 4 bases from J, the gap between germline ends came to 7 bases. CDR1 and CDR2 (germline): DFQATT, SNEGSKA (reference sequence). This CDR3 is 12 amino acids long. As DNA, the CDR3 is TGCAGTGCTAGTGGACCCGGAAACACCATATATTTT. It translates to CSASGPGNTIYF.